The entry that follows covers one T cell receptor beta chain sequence. The assay was immunoSEQ multiplex PCR, and TCRdb's table has in-frame clones only and misses some. Among 450,000 or so clones listed, about 87% were seen once. The sample comes from a study of blood T cell repertoires in COVID-19. Overall study: Material from acute and convalescent COVID-19 was sourced from the United States, Italy and Spain.

CDR1 is SGHRS and CDR2 is YFSETQ in the germline V gene. Trimming removed 4 bases from V and 4 bases from J; junction bases left unmatched: 8. CDR3 length equals 14 residues. Seattle patients were enrolled during active infection and followed longitudinally. Source material: peripheral blood. This receptor was taken from a man between 18 and 29 years old with COVID-19, enrolled during active disease. This chain connects TRBV5-1 to TRBJ2-7, with 7 positions matching TRBD2. For the CDR3, the DNA is TGCGCCAGCAGCCCAGGGACTACCCTATACGAGCAGTACTTC. Its translation: CASSPGTTLYEQYF. Full variable domain (rest looked up from reference TRBV5-1 and TRBJ2-7): KAGVTQTPRYLIKTRGQQVTLSCSPISGHRSVSWYQQTPGQGLQFLFEYFSETQRNKGNFPGRFSGRQFSNSRSEMNVSTLELGDSALYLCASSPGTTLYEQYFGPGTRLTVT.